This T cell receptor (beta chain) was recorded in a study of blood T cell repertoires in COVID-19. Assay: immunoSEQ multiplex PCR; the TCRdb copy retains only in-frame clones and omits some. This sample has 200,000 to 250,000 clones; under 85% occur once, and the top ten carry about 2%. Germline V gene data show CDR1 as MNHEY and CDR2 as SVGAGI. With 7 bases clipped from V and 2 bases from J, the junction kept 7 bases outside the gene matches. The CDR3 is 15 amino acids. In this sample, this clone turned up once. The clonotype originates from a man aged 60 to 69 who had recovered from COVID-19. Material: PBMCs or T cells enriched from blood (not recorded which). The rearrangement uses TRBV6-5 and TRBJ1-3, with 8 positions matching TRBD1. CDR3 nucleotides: TGTGCCAGCAAACCGATGGGACAGGCTGGAAACACCATATATTTT. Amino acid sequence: CASKPMGQAGNTIYF.